This T cell receptor beta chain was retrieved from a study of chemoradiotherapy in HPV16-positive cancers. About the research overall: Two HPV16-positive patients' cells yielded candidate HPV-specific clones and common motifs.

As for this clone: Its antigen is still unknown.

This CDR3 comprises 10 residues. Per germline, CDR1 SEHNR and CDR2 FQNEAQ (reference sequence). V lost 4 bases and J lost 10, with 5 bases in between. Profiled with immunoSEQ multiplex PCR; TCRdb holds only in-frame clones, not every one. The sample consists of 850 or so clones, around 89% of them appearing once. Broader study findings: During treatment, candidate HPV-specific clones and E7-related motifs expanded in tumor. Only a couple of HPV16-positive patients supplied the functional HPV-specificity definition. Better recurrence-free survival went with HPV-responsive T-cell expansion in HPV16-positive patients.

Specimen: tumor tissue, collected from a patient who underwent chemoradiotherapy. This rearrangement joins TRBV7-9 to TRBJ2-1; no definite D call. The sequence was obtained from a human donor with HPV-associated anogenital cancer. DNA for the CDR3: TGTGCCAGCAGCTCGCAAGAGCAGTTCTTC. This sequence encodes CASSSQEQFF. The full variable domain, completed using reference TRBV7-9 and TRBJ2-1, is DTGVSQNPRHKITKRGQNVTFRCDPISEHNRLYWYRQTLGQGPEFLTYFQNEAQLEKSRLLSDRFSAERPKGSFSTLEIQRTEQGDSAMYLCASSSQEQFFGPGTRLTVL.